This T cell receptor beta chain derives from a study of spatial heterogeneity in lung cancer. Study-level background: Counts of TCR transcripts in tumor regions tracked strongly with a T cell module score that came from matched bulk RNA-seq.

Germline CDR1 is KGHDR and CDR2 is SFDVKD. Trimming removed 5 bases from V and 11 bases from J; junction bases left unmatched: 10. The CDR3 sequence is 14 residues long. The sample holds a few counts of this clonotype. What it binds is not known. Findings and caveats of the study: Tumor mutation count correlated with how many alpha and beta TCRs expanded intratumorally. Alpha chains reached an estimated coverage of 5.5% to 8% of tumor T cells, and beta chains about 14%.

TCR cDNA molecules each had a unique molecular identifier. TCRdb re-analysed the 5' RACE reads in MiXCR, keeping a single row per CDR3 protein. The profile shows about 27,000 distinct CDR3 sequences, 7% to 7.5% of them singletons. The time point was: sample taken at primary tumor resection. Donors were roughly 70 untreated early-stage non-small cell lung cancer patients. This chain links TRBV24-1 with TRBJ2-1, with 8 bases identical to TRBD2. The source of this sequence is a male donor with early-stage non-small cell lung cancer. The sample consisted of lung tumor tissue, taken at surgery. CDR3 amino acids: CATSGSSAGGKQFF. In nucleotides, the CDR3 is TGTGCCACCAGTGGCTCCTCCGCGGGGGGAAAGCAGTTCTTC.